The rows below give T cell receptor beta chains drawn from one sample of a study of T cells in localized non-small cell lung cancer. TCRdb keeps only in-frame clones here, not all; method: immunoSEQ multiplex PCR. The data contain about 46,000 clones, around 81% of them singletons. Source: peripheral blood mononuclear cells, taken before any cancer treatment. Every receptor here comes from a man aged 35 to 70 with stage III lung adenocarcinoma. Each CDR3 is given with its conserved first and last residue. A D gene is named only where the DNA matches it firmly. The size of a clone is reported for some rows only, either as once, few or many, or as a class for expanded clones.

TRBV6-4,15,NA,TRBD2,TRBJ2-3,TGTGCCAGCAGTTCTAGCGGGGGGGCCACAGATACGCAGTATTTT,CASSSSGGATDTQYF
TRBV11-2,16,NA,NA,TRBJ2-3,TGTGCCAGCAGCTTAGAGGGGGCGGGAGACTGGGATACGCAGTATTTT,CASSLEGAGDWDTQYF
TRBV27,15,few,NA,TRBJ2-1,TGTGCCAGCAGTTTATACAGGGCGTACTACAATGAGCAGTTCTTC,CASSLYRAYYNEQFF
TRBV2,16,NA,NA,TRBJ2-5,TGTGCCAGCAGTGAGGTACGGACTCTCGCCCAAGAGACCCAGTACTTC,CASSEVRTLAQETQYF
TRBV6-1,14,NA,NA,TRBJ1-1,TGTGCCAGCAGTGAACCGGGGGCGAGTACTGAAGCTTTCTTT,CASSEPGASTEAFF
TRBV11-2,13,NA,NA,TRBJ2-7,TGTGCCAGCAGCTGGGGACTTTCCTACGAGCAGTACTTC,CASSWGLSYEQYF
TRBV27,19,few,TRBD1,TRBJ2-7,TGTGCCAGCAGTTTATACAGGGGACCTACCAACCCAACACTTTACGAGCAGTACTTC,CASSLYRGPTNPTLYEQYF
TRBV2,13,NA,TRBD1,TRBJ1-2,TGTGCCACTGGGACAGCTGTCTACTATGGCTACACCTTC,CATGTAVYYGYTF
TRBV6-4,15,NA,TRBD1,TRBJ2-1,TGTGCCAGCAGTAAAGGGACAGGGGCCTACAATGAGCAGTTCTTC,CASSKGTGAYNEQFF
TRBV15,16,NA,NA,TRBJ2-6,TGTGCCACCAGCAGGGAAACGGGGTCTGGGGCCAACGTCCTGACTTTC,CATSRETGSGANVLTF
TRBV6-5,14,NA,NA,TRBJ1-6,TGTGCCAGCAGTTACGGGGAGGTGAATTCACCCCTCCACTTT,CASSYGEVNSPLHF
TRBV5-4,15,NA,TRBD1,TRBJ2-1,TGTGCCAGCAGCCAGGGGACAGACTCTTACAATGAGCAGTTCTTC,CASSQGTDSYNEQFF
TRBV7-2,14,few,NA,TRBJ1-1,TGTGCCAGCAGCTTATTGGGGGTGAACACTGAAGCTTTCTTT,CASSLLGVNTEAFF
TRBV27,15,NA,TRBD2,TRBJ2-3,TGTGCCAGCAGTTTGTTAGCCCCGCGGGAGGATACGCAGTATTTT,CASSLLAPREDTQYF
TRBV18,17,NA,TRBD2,TRBJ2-7,TGTGCCAGCTCACCCGGGACTAGCGGGGGGGCCATCTACGAGCAGTACTTC,CASSPGTSGGAIYEQYF
TRBV6-1,14,NA,TRBD1,TRBJ2-7,TGTGCCAGCAAATCCGACAGGGGAAGGTACGAGCAGTACTTC,CASKSDRGRYEQYF
TRBV29-1,14,NA,TRBD2,TRBJ2-1,TGCAGCGTTGACCGGGAGGGTGGGGGGTATGAGCAGTTCTTC,CSVDREGGGYEQFF
TRBV9,15,NA,TRBD1,TRBJ2-3,TGTGCCAGCAGCGCGGGACAGGGGGCGATAGATACGCAGTATTTT,CASSAGQGAIDTQYF
TRBV30,15,NA,NA,TRBJ2-3,TGTGCCTGGAGTCCGACTAGAGGGGCGTTAGATACGCAGTATTTT,CAWSPTRGALDTQYF
TRBV27,14,NA,NA,TRBJ2-3,TGTGCCAGCAGTTTTCGGTCCGGCACAGATACGCAGTATTTT,CASSFRSGTDTQYF
TRBV29-1,12,NA,NA,TRBJ2-1,TGCAGCGTCGGGGGTCCCTACAATGAGCAGTTCTTC,CSVGGPYNEQFF
TRBV10-3,13,NA,TRBD2,TRBJ2-2,TGTGCCATCCGCGGGGGAGTTCCCGGGGAGCTGTTTTTT,CAIRGGVPGELFF
TRBV5-8,17,once,NA,TRBJ2-3,TGTGCCAGCAGCTTGGGAGGACCGGTTACTAGCACAGATACGCAGTATTTT,CASSLGGPVTSTDTQYF
TRBV19,14,NA,TRBD1,TRBJ2-1,TGTGCCAGTAGTTTCGGACAGGGTAACAATGAGCAGTTCTTC,CASSFGQGNNEQFF
TRBV5-1,14,many,NA,TRBJ2-5,TGCGCCAGCAGCTTGGGTGGGAATCAAGAGACCCAGTACTTC,CASSLGGNQETQYF
TRBV18,13,NA,NA,TRBJ2-1,TGTGCCAGCTCAGCCACCTCCTACAATGAGCAGTTCTTC,CASSATSYNEQFF